This T cell receptor beta chain derives from a study of shared clonotypes between healthy human individuals. Sequencing used immunoSEQ multiplex PCR; TCRdb keeps in-frame clones, though not all of them. The repertoire holds fewer than 2.5 million clones, with approximately 93% as singletons. V gave up 0 bases and J gave up 2 bases, with 8 bases separating them. CDR3 length: 15 residues. The germline V gene encodes CDR1 LGHNA and CDR2 YSLEER. The sample consisted of naive CD4+ T cells from PBMCs. Subset here: CD45RA+ positively selected. The sequence came from a man younger than 30 in good health. Some clones in this sample may be carry-over from other donors' samples. The rearrangement uses TRBV4-3 and TRBJ1-3; D is unclear. For the CDR3, the DNA is TGCGCCAGCAGCCAAGATCCGCAGGCTGGAAACACCATATATTTT. Its translation: CASSQDPQAGNTIYF.